This is a list of T cell receptor beta chains from one sample in a study of cytomegalovirus exposure and HLA in healthy donors. Produced via immunoSEQ multiplex PCR; TCRdb's table is partial and in-frame only. The sample contains tens of thousands of clones, 80% of which appear only once. Sequenced material: PBMCs. The receptors come from a man aged 50 to 59 in good health and CMV-seropositive. Both conserved end residues are part of each CDR3. Each record gives: V gene, J gene, CDR3 length, D gene, clone size, CDR3 protein, CDR3 DNA. D genes are given only for firm matches. Some rows mark clone size as missing; the rest say once, few, many or name a class of expanded clone.

V gene: TRBV6-6; J gene: TRBJ2-7; CDR3 length: 11; D gene: NA; clone size: NA; CDR3 protein: CASSVQGEQYF; CDR3 DNA: TGTGCCAGCAGTGTACAGGGCGAGCAGTACTTC
V gene: TRBV7-9; J gene: TRBJ1-4; CDR3 length: 15; D gene: TRBD1; clone size: NA; CDR3 protein: CASSPRGQGNEKLFF; CDR3 DNA: TGTGCCAGCAGCCCCCGGGGACAGGGGAATGAAAAACTGTTTTTT
V gene: TRBV13; J gene: TRBJ2-3; CDR3 length: 14; D gene: NA; clone size: NA; CDR3 protein: CASSPGQRGDTQYF; CDR3 DNA: TGTGCCAGCAGCCCAGGACAGAGGGGAGATACGCAGTATTTT
V gene: TRBV27; J gene: TRBJ2-5; CDR3 length: 21; D gene: NA; clone size: NA; CDR3 protein: CASSLTPPTNAPGPPQETQYF; CDR3 DNA: TGTGCCAGCAGTTTAACCCCCCCTACCAATGCCCCAGGGCCCCCACAAGAGACCCAGTACTTC
V gene: TRBV14; J gene: TRBJ2-1; CDR3 length: 15; D gene: NA; clone size: NA; CDR3 protein: CASSQPGVRWGEQFF; CDR3 DNA: TGTGCCAGCAGCCAACCGGGAGTAAGGTGGGGTGAGCAGTTCTTC
V gene: TRBV5-4; J gene: TRBJ2-5; CDR3 length: 18; D gene: TRBD2; clone size: NA; CDR3 protein: CASSRGAGASGRGETQYF; CDR3 DNA: TGTGCCAGCAGCCGGGGGGCAGGGGCTAGCGGGAGAGGTGAGACCCAGTACTTC
V gene: TRBV30; J gene: TRBJ1-1; CDR3 length: 12; D gene: NA; clone size: NA; CDR3 protein: CAWSFGETEAFF; CDR3 DNA: TGTGCCTGGAGCTTCGGGGAAACTGAAGCTTTCTTT
V gene: TRBV14; J gene: TRBJ2-2; CDR3 length: 16; D gene: NA; clone size: NA; CDR3 protein: CASSQVASPLPGELFF; CDR3 DNA: TGTGCCAGCAGCCAAGTAGCTTCCCCCCTGCCCGGGGAGCTGTTTTTT
V gene: TRBV7-8; J gene: TRBJ1-2; CDR3 length: 14; D gene: NA; clone size: few; CDR3 protein: CASSPSGLSYGYTF; CDR3 DNA: TGTGCCAGCAGCCCATCAGGGCTTTCGTACGGCTACACCTTC
V gene: TRBV28; J gene: TRBJ2-7; CDR3 length: 14; D gene: NA; clone size: NA; CDR3 protein: CASTGTLTSYEQYF; CDR3 DNA: TGTGCCAGTACCGGGACTCTCACTTCCTACGAGCAGTACTTC
V gene: TRBV2; J gene: TRBJ2-7; CDR3 length: 17; D gene: TRBD2; clone size: NA; CDR3 protein: CASNRAASGRISYEQYF; CDR3 DNA: TGTGCCAGCAACCGGGCAGCTAGCGGGAGGATATCCTACGAGCAGTACTTC
V gene: TRBV6-5; J gene: TRBJ1-1; CDR3 length: 13; D gene: NA; clone size: once; CDR3 protein: CASSYGGGLEAFF; CDR3 DNA: TGTGCCAGCAGTTACGGGGGAGGCCTTGAAGCTTTCTTT
V gene: TRBV7-9; J gene: TRBJ2-7; CDR3 length: 13; D gene: TRBD2; clone size: NA; CDR3 protein: CASSLSGSYEQYF; CDR3 DNA: TGTGCCAGCAGCTTGAGCGGGAGCTACGAGCAGTACTTC
V gene: TRBV7-9; J gene: TRBJ1-1; CDR3 length: 13; D gene: NA; clone size: NA; CDR3 protein: CASSLVGGLGAFF; CDR3 DNA: TGTGCCAGCAGCTTAGTGGGGGGGTTGGGAGCTTTCTTT
V gene: TRBV9; J gene: TRBJ1-2; CDR3 length: 14; D gene: NA; clone size: NA; CDR3 protein: CASTLQGSVHGYTF; CDR3 DNA: TGTGCCAGCACCCTTCAGGGCAGCGTTCATGGCTACACCTTC
V gene: TRBV9; J gene: TRBJ1-2; CDR3 length: 19; D gene: TRBD1; clone size: NA; CDR3 protein: CASSGRTGGVRTAHYGYTF; CDR3 DNA: TGTGCCAGCAGCGGGAGGACAGGGGGGGTTCGCACCGCTCACTATGGCTACACCTTC
V gene: TRBV7-3; J gene: TRBJ2-3; CDR3 length: 15; D gene: NA; clone size: NA; CDR3 protein: CASSPTGPRTDTQYF; CDR3 DNA: TGTGCCAGCAGCCCGACTGGTCCAAGGACAGATACGCAGTATTTT